Listed below are T cell receptor beta chains from one sample, sequenced in a study of blood T cell repertoires in COVID-19. Sequenced by immunoSEQ multiplex PCR; TCRdb stores in-frame clones only, minus some. The profile shows roughly 130,000 clones, more than 70% of them singletons. Material for sequencing was peripheral blood. The source of these receptors is a woman aged 55-69 years with acute or convalescent COVID-19. CDR3s include the opening cysteine and the closing phenylalanine or tryptophan. D genes are given only for firm matches. Clone size is stated in some rows and not others, as once, few, many or a class when expanded.

abundance,v_gene,d_gene,j_gene,CDR3nt,CDR3aa
NA,TRBV3-1/TRBV3-2,TRBD1,TRBJ1-5,TGTGCCAGCAGCCCGACAGGGAGCCAGCCCCAGCATTTT,CASSPTGSQPQHF
few,TRBV12-3/TRBV12-4,NA,TRBJ1-1,TGTGCCAGCTACGGGGGGAGAAGGACTGAAGCTTTCTTT,CASYGGRRTEAFF
NA,TRBV7-3,TRBD1,TRBJ1-1,TGTGCCAGCAGCCCCCAGGGGGCGGCAGGGATGATCTCTGAAGCTTTCTTT,CASSPQGAAGMISEAFF
NA,TRBV27,TRBD1,TRBJ2-1,TGTGCCAGCAGTCCAGAGACAGGGAATACCTACAATGAGCAGTTCTTC,CASSPETGNTYNEQFF
NA,TRBV28,TRBD2,TRBJ2-1,TGTGCCAGCAGTTTCAAAGGTGGGAGGGGATACAATGAGCAGTTCTTC,CASSFKGGRGYNEQFF
NA,TRBV18,NA,TRBJ1-1,TGTGCCAGCTCACCATTTCAGGGGTTGCCCGCTGAAGCTTTCTTT,CASSPFQGLPAEAFF
NA,TRBV2,NA,TRBJ1-3,TGTGCCAGCAGTGGGGGAGACTCTGGAAACACCATATATTTT,CASSGGDSGNTIYF
NA,TRBV5-1,NA,TRBJ2-7,TGCGCCAGCAGCTTGGGAGGGAGCTCCTACGAGCAGTACTTC,CASSLGGSSYEQYF
NA,TRBV5-8,NA,TRBJ1-1,TGTGCCAGCAGCTTGTACCGGGGGGCGGTTGAAGCTTTCTTT,CASSLYRGAVEAFF
once,TRBV6-5,TRBD1,TRBJ1-2,TGTGCCAGCAGGCAGGGGGTGGACTATGGCTACACCTTC,CASRQGVDYGYTF
NA,TRBV6-2/TRBV6-3,NA,TRBJ1-3,TGTGCCAGCAGTTACTCGAGGACTGGGTCTGGAAACACCATATATTTT,CASSYSRTGSGNTIYF
NA,TRBV12-3/TRBV12-4,NA,TRBJ1-1,TGTGCCAGCAGTTTTGTAGGGAGTCCAGCGGCTTTCTTT,CASSFVGSPAAFF
NA,TRBV12-2,NA,TRBJ2-5,TGTGCAAGTCGCTTAAAGGAGGGGACAGGCGAAGAGACCCAGTACTTC,CASRLKEGTGEETQYF
NA,TRBV7-8,NA,TRBJ2-1,TGTGCCAGCAGCTTAGCGGCTAGTAATGAGCAGTTCTTC,CASSLAASNEQFF
NA,TRBV27,TRBD2,TRBJ2-1,TGTGCCAGCAGTCACCAGGGGGTAGCGGGAGGGCCCAGAGGGAATGAGCAGTTCTTC,CASSHQGVAGGPRGNEQFF
NA,TRBV19,TRBD1,TRBJ1-4,TGTGCCAGTAGTTTGGGGACAGCTAATGAAAAACTGTTTTTT,CASSLGTANEKLFF
once,TRBV19,NA,TRBJ1-1,TGTGCCAGTAGTATAGGCGGGGTCCAGACTGAAGCTTTCTTT,CASSIGGVQTEAFF
NA,TRBV28,TRBD1,TRBJ2-7,TGTGCCAGCAGCGAGACCGGGACAGGGCTCTACGAGCAGTACTTC,CASSETGTGLYEQYF
NA,TRBV4-1,TRBD1,TRBJ1-2,TGCGCCAGCAGCCAAGATTACAGGACAGGGAATGGCTACACCTTC,CASSQDYRTGNGYTF
NA,TRBV19,NA,TRBJ2-7,TGTGCCAGTAGTATAACGGGAGACCCTTCCTACGAGCAGTACTTC,CASSITGDPSYEQYF
NA,TRBV5-5,NA,TRBJ1-1,TGTGCCAGCAGCTTTAGTCACGCTGAAGCTTTCTTT,CASSFSHAEAFF
NA,TRBV18,NA,TRBJ2-7,TGTGCCAGCTCACCATCTGGCGGTTCCTACGAGCAGTACTTC,CASSPSGGSYEQYF
NA,TRBV4-1,NA,TRBJ1-2,TGCGCCAGCAGCCAAGATATAGGCCGAGGGTCTAACTATGGCTACACCTTC,CASSQDIGRGSNYGYTF
NA,TRBV5-1,TRBD2,TRBJ2-5,TGCGCCAGCAGCTCGGGACTAGTCGCAGAGACCCAGTACTTC,CASSSGLVAETQYF
NA,TRBV24-1,TRBD1,TRBJ2-3,TGTGCCACCAGTGACCCGACAGGGGGCGGGACAGATACGCAGTATTTT,CATSDPTGGGTDTQYF
NA,TRBV9,NA,TRBJ1-2,TGTGCCAGCAGCGTAGGCCTACAGGGAAGAATGACTAACTATGGCTACACCTTC,CASSVGLQGRMTNYGYTF
NA,TRBV20-1,TRBD2,TRBJ2-1,TGCAGTGCTAGTCTAGCGGGAGGCGCAAATGAGCAGTTCTTC,CSASLAGGANEQFF
NA,TRBV7-9,NA,TRBJ2-5,TGTGCCAGCAGCTTAGATGGCAGGGCGGCAGAGACCCAGTACTTC,CASSLDGRAAETQYF
NA,TRBV6-5,NA,TRBJ2-1,TGTGCCGCCGAGACTGCGGATGAGCAGTTCTTC,CAAETADEQFF
NA,TRBV21-1,NA,TRBJ2-1,TGTGCCACCCGCGGCAGGGAGGGGATGAAGAAAAGTGAGCAGTTCTTC,CATRGREGMKKSEQFF
NA,TRBV6-5,NA,TRBJ1-1,TGTGCCAGCAGCCCGACAGGGAACACTGAAGCTTTCTTT,CASSPTGNTEAFF
NA,TRBV19,NA,TRBJ2-1,TGTGCCAGCTCCCCTAGCAGGAGCTCCTACAATGAGCAGTTCTTC,CASSPSRSSYNEQFF
NA,TRBV27,NA,TRBJ1-5,TGTGCCAGCAGTTTAATGAGGGATCAGCCCCAGCATTTT,CASSLMRDQPQHF
NA,TRBV12-3/TRBV12-4,TRBD1,TRBJ1-5,TGTGCCAGCAGGACAGGGGGAAAGCCCCAGCATTTT,CASRTGGKPQHF
few,TRBV19,NA,TRBJ1-6,TGTGCCAGTAGTACCCGGGAACAATACCCTTCACCCCTCCACTTT,CASSTREQYPSPLHF
NA,TRBV6-5,NA,TRBJ2-2,TGTGCCTCACCGGGAGTCGGAACCGGGGAGCTGTTTTTT,CASPGVGTGELFF
once,TRBV12-3/TRBV12-4,NA,TRBJ1-2,TGTGCCAGCAGTCTCACTATGAAGTATGGCTACACCTTC,CASSLTMKYGYTF
NA,TRBV4-1,NA,TRBJ2-1,TGCGCCAGCAGCGACGGACTAGCTCCAACACAGGGGAATGAGCAGTTCTTC,CASSDGLAPTQGNEQFF
NA,TRBV7-8,NA,TRBJ2-1,TGTGCCAGCACTCCGGAGGGGACCCCTTACAATGAGCAGTTCTTC,CASTPEGTPYNEQFF
NA,TRBV11-3,NA,TRBJ2-1,TGTGCCAGCAGCTCTTCACCGGGTTGGGATGAGCAGTTCTTC,CASSSSPGWDEQFF
NA,TRBV7-8,TRBD1,TRBJ1-6,TGTGCCAGCAGCTTTGGGACAGCGGATTCACCCCTCCACTTT,CASSFGTADSPLHF
NA,TRBV18,TRBD1,TRBJ1-1,TGTGCCAGCTCACCCCAACAGGGGAGGATGAACACTGAAGCTTTCTTT,CASSPQQGRMNTEAFF
NA,TRBV3-1/TRBV3-2,TRBD1,TRBJ1-1,TGTGCCAGCAGCCTGACAGGGGGCTCAGACACTGAAGCTTTCTTT,CASSLTGGSDTEAFF
NA,TRBV11-2,NA,TRBJ2-1,TGTGCCAGCAGCTTAGAGCGGGCGTACAATGAGCAGTTCTTC,CASSLERAYNEQFF
NA,TRBV5-4,NA,TRBJ1-4,TGTGCCAGCAGCCCGCAACAGGGTAATGAAAAACTGTTTTTT,CASSPQQGNEKLFF
NA,TRBV27,TRBD2,TRBJ2-2,TGTGCCAGCAAACAAGGCGGGAGGGCGAACACCGGGGAGCTGTTTTTT,CASKQGGRANTGELFF
NA,TRBV2,TRBD2,TRBJ2-1,TGTGCCAGCAGTGAGCCGGGACTAGCGGGAGTGGGCCTCTACAATGAGCAGTTCTTC,CASSEPGLAGVGLYNEQFF
NA,TRBV2,TRBD1,TRBJ1-3,TGTGCCAGCAGGGACAGGGGTTACGGAAACACCATATATTTT,CASRDRGYGNTIYF
NA,TRBV2,NA,TRBJ1-1,TGTGCCAGCAGTGAAGCGGAGGCGAACACTGAAGCTTTCTTT,CASSEAEANTEAFF
NA,TRBV7-8,NA,TRBJ1-4,TGTGCCAGCAGCTTCACAGCAACTAATGAAAAACTGTTTTTT,CASSFTATNEKLFF
NA,TRBV27,TRBD1,TRBJ1-6,TGTGCCAGCAAACGGGACAGCTTCTATAATTCACCCCTCCACTTT,CASKRDSFYNSPLHF
NA,TRBV9,NA,TRBJ1-4,TGTGCCAGCAGCGAATTAGGCGGGGATTATGAAAAACTGTTTTTT,CASSELGGDYEKLFF
NA,TRBV5-8,TRBD1,TRBJ2-1,TGTGCCAGCAGCTTGGCGACAGGGGTAAGCTCCTACAATGAGCAGTTCTTC,CASSLATGVSSYNEQFF